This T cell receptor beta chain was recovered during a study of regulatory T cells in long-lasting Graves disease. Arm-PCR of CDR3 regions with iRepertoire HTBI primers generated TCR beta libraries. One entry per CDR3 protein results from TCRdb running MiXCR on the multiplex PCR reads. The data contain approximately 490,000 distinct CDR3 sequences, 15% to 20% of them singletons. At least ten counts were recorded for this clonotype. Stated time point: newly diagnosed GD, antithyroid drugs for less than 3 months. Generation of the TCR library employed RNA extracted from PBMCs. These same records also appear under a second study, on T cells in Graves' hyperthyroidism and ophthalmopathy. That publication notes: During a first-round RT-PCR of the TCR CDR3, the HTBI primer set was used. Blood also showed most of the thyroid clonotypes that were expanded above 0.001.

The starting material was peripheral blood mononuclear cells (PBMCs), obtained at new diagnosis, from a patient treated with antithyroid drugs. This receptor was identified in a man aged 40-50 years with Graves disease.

CDR3 coding DNA: TGTGCCAGCAGCACAGGGACTACCTCCACCGGGGAGCTGTTTTTT. Its protein is CASSTGTTSTGELFF. The chain carries TRBV27 and TRBJ2-2; a weak D match, TRBD2 (7 bases). Deletions cut 6 bases from V and 4 bases from J, with 15 bases between. CDR1 and CDR2 from the germline V gene are MNHEY and SMNVEV (reference sequence). CDR3 length: 15 residues.